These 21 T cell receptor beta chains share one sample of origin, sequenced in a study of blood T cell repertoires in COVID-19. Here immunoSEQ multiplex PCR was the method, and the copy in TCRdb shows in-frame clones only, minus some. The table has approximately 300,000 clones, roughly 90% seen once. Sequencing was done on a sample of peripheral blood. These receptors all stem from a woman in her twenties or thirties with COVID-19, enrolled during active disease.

CDR3 amino acids: CAWSAGEIYGYTF. CDR3 nucleotide sequence: TGTGCCTGGAGTGCCGGAGAGATCTATGGCTACACCTTC. This chain links TRBV30 with TRBJ1-2; D remains unclear. CDR1 is GTSNPN, CDR2 SVGIG, per germline (reference sequence). V lost 1 base and J lost 4, with 10 bases in between. The CDR3 is 13 residues long.

The chain's CDR3 is CASSPPQGAREKLFF. The CDR3 DNA reads as TGTGCCAGCAGCCCGCCACAGGGGGCAAGGGAAAAACTGTTTTTT. The rearrangement joins TRBV7-2 to TRBJ1-4, with 9 positions matching TRBD1. The CDR3 loop spans 15 amino acids. Germline CDR1 is SGHTA and CDR2 is FQGNSA. Trimming removed 5 bases from V and 8 bases from J; junction bases left unmatched: 9.

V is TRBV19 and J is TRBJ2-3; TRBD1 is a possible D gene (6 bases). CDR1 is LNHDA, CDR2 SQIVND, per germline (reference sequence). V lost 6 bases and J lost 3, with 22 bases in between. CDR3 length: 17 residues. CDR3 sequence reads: CASSTFLRQVRTDTQYF. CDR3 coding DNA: TGTGCCAGTAGCACTTTCCTGAGACAGGTTCGAACAGATACGCAGTATTTT.

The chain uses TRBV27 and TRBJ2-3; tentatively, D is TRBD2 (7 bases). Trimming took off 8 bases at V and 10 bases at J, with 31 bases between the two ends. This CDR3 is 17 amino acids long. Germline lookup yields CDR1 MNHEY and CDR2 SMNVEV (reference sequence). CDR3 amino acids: CASQFLTWRGPQSAQYF. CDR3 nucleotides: TGTGCCAGCCAATTCCTGACTTGGCGGGGGCCACAGTCGGCGCAGTATTTT.

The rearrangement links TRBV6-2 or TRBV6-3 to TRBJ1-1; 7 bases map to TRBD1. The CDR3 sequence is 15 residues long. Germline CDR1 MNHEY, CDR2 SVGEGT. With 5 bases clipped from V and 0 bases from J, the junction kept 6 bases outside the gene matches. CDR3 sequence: CASSVAGTVNTEAFF. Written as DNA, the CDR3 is TGTGCCAGCAGTGTTGCCGGGACAGTGAACACTGAAGCTTTCTTT.

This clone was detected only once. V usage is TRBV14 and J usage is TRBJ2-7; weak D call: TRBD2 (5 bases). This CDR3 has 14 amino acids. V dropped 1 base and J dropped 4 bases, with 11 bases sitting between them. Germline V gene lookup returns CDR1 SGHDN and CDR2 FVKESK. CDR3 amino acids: CASSQVPGGYEQYF. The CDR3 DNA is TGTGCCAGCAGCCAAGTACCGGGCGGGTACGAGCAGTACTTC.

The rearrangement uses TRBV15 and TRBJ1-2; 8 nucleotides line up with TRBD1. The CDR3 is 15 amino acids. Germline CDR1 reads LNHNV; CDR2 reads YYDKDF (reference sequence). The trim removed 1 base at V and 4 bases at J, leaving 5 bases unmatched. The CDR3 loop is CATSRVVTGGYGYTF. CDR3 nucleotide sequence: TGTGCCACCAGCAGAGTCGTTACAGGGGGCTATGGCTACACCTTC.

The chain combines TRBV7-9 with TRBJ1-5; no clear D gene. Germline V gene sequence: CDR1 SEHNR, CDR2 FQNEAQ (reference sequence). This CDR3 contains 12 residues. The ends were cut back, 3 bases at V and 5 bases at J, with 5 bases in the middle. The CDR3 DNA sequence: TGTGCCAGCAGCTTGGGAGATCAGCCCCAGCATTTT. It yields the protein CASSLGDQPQHF.

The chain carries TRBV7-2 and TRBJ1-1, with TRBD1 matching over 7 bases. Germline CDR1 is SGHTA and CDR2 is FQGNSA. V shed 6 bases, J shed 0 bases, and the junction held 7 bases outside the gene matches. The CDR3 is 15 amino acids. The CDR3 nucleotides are TGTGCCAGCAGGCCCCCCGGGACAGTGAACACTGAAGCTTTCTTT. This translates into CASRPPGTVNTEAFF. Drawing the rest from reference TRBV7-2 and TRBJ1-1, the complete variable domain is GAGVSQSPSNKVTEKGKDVELRCDPISGHTALYWYRQSLGQGLEFLIYFQGNSAPDKSGLPSDRFSAERTGGSVSTLTIQRTQQEDSAVYLCASRPPGTVNTEAFFGQGTRLTVV.

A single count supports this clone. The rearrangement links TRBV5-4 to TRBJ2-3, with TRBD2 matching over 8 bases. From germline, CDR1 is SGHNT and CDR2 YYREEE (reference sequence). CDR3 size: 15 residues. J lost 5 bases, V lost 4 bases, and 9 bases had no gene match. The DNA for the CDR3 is TGTGCCAGCAGCCTCCCGGGGGGGCCGGTAGATACGCAGTATTTT. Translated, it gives CASSLPGGPVDTQYF.

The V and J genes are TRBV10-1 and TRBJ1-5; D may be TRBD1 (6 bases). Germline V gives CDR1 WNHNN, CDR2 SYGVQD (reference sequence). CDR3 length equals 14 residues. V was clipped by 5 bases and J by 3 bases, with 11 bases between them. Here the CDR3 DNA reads TGCGCCAGCAGTCCCGGACAGATCAATCAGCCCCAGCATTTT. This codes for CASSPGQINQPQHF.

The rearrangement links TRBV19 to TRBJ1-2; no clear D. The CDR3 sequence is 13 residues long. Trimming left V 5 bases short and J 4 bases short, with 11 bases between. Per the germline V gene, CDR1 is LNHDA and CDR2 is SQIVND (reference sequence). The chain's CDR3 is CASSEDLRYGYTF. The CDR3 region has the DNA TGTGCCAGTAGTGAGGATCTCCGCTATGGCTACACCTTC.

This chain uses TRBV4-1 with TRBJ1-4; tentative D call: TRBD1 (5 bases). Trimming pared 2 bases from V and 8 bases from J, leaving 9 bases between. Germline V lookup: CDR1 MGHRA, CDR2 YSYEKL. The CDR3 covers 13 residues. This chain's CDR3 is CASSQFPGEKLFF. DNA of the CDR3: TGCGCCAGCAGCCAATTCCCAGGGGAAAAACTGTTTTTT.

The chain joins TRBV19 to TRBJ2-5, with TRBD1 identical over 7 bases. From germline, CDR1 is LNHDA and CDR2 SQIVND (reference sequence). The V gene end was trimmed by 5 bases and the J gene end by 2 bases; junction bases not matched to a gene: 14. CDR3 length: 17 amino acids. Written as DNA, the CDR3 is TGTGCCAGTAGTTTATCGACGGGCAGGGGGTGGCAAGAGACCCAGTACTTC. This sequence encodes CASSLSTGRGWQETQYF.

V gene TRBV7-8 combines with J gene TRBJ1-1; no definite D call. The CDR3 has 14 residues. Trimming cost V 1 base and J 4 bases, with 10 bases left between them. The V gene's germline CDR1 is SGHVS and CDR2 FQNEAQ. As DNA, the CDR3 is TGTGCCAGCAGCTTAGAAGGCAGGCCCACTGAAGCTTTCTTT. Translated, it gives CASSLEGRPTEAFF.

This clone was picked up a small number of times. The CDR3 sequence: CASSPATGDNSPLHF. CDR3 nucleotide sequence: TGTGCCAGCTCACCAGCGACAGGGGATAATTCACCCCTCCACTTT. The gene calls are TRBV18 and TRBJ1-6; 8 bases map to TRBD1. Per germline, CDR1 KGHSH and CDR2 LQKENI. The CDR3 runs 15 residues. The V segment lost 2 bases and the J segment 5 bases; nucleotides outside the gene matches: 2. Drawing the rest from reference TRBV18 and TRBJ1-6, the complete variable domain is NAGVMQNPRHLVRRRGQEARLRCSPMKGHSHVYWYRQLPEEGLKFMVYLQKENIIDESGMPKERFSAEFPKEGPSILRIQQVVRGDSAAYFCASSPATGDNSPLHFGNGTRLTVT.

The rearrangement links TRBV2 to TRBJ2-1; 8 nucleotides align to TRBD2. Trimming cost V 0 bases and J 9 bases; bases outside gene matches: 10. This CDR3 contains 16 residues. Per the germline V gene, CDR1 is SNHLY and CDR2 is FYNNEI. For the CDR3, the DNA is TGTGCCAGCAGTGAAGCTTCTGACGGGGGGGCTTTTGAGCAGTTCTTC. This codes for CASSEASDGGAFEQFF.

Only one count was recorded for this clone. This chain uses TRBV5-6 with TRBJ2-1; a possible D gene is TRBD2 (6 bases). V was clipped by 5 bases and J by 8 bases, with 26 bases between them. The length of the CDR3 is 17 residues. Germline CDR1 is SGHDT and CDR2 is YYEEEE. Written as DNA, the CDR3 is TGTGCCAGCAGTTTTATTCCCCGGGACTTTGCTCTCGATGAGCAGTTCTTC. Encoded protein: CASSFIPRDFALDEQFF.

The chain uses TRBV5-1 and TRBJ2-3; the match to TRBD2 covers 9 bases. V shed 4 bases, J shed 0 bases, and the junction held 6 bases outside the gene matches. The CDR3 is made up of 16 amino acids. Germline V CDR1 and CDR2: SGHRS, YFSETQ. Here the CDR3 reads CASSDNSGGSTDTQYF. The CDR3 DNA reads TGCGCCAGCAGCGACAATAGCGGGGGAAGCACAGATACGCAGTATTTT.

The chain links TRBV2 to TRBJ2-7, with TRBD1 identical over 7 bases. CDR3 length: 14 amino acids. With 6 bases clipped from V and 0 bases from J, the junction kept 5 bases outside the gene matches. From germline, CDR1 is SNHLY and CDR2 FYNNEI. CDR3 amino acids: CASSGDRVSYEQYV. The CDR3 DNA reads TGTGCCAGCAGCGGGGACAGAGTCTCCTACGAGCAGTACGTC.

The DNA for the CDR3 is TGTGCCAGCTCATGGACAGGGGTGGTCAATGAGCAGTTCTTC. Amino acids: CASSWTGVVNEQFF. The V gene is TRBV18, the J gene TRBJ2-1; the match to TRBD1 covers 9 bases. Trimming at V came to 5 bases and at J to 6 bases, leaving 5 bases not matched to a gene. The CDR3 runs to 14 residues. CDR1 KGHSH and CDR2 LQKENI come from the germline V gene.